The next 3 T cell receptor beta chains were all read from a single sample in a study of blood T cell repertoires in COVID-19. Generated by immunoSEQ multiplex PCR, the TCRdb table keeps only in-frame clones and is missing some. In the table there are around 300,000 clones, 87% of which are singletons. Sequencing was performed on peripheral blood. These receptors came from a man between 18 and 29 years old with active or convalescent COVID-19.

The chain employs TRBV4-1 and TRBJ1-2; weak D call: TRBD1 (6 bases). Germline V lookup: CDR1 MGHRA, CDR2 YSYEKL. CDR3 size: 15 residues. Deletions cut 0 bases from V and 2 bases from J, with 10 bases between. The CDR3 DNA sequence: TGCGCCAGCAGCCAAGAAGACAGGCTAAACTATGGCTACACCTTC. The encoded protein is CASSQEDRLNYGYTF.

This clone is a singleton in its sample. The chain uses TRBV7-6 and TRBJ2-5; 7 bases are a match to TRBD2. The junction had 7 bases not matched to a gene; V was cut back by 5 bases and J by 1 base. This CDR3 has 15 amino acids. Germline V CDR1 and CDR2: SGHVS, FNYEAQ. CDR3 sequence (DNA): TGTGCCAGCAGCCCAATAGGGACTATCCAAGAGACCCAGTACTTC. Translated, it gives CASSPIGTIQETQYF.

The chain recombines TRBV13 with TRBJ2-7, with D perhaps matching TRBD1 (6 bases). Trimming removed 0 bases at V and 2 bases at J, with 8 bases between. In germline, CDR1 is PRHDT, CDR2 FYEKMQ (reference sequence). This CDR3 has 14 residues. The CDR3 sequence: CASSLGDSTYEQYF. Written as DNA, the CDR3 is TGTGCCAGCAGCTTAGGGGACAGTACCTACGAGCAGTACTTC.